This T cell receptor (beta chain) was sequenced for a study of T cell repertoires and HLA-DP antigens. In the study overall: Donors were two male and one female, aged 18-to-29 to 60-to-69. Findings of the study overall: Against one allele, clones undetected before culture averaged roughly 38%; against the other, 50.6%.

Deep-resolution sequencing targeted 150,000 to 250,000 T cell genomes in pre-culture CD4+ samples. TCRdb keeps only in-frame clones here, not all; method: immunoSEQ multiplex PCR. The table lists approximately 90,000 clones, roughly 86% of them singletons. The sample holds one count of this clone. Its antigen is not known. Sequenced input: CD4+ T cells from PBMCs. The source of this sequence is a man in his fifties or sixties in good health and CMV-seronegative.

This CDR3 reads CASSLRGEQFF. The CDR3 DNA is TGTGCCAGTAGCCTACGGGGAGAGCAGTTCTTC. The chain is built from TRBV19 and TRBJ2-1; possible D gene TRBD2, 5 bases. The CDR3 contains 11 residues. V was trimmed by 6 bases and J by 10 bases, leaving 10 bases between them. The germline V gene encodes CDR1 LNHDA and CDR2 SQIVND (reference sequence).